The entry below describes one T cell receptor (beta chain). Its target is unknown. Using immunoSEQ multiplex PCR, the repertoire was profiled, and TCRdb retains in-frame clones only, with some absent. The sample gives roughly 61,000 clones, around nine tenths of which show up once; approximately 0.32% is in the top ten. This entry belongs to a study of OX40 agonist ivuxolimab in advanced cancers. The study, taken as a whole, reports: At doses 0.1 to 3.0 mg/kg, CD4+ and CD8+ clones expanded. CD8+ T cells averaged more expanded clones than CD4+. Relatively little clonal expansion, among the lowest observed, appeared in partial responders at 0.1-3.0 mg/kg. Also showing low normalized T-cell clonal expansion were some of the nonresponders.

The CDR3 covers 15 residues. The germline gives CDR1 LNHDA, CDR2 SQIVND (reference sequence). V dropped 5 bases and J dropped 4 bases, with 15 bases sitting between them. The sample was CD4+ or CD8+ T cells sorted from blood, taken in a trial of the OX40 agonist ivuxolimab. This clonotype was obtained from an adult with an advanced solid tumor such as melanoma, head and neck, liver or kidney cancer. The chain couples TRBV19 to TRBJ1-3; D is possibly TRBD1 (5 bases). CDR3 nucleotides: TGTGCCAGTAGTCAACGGCGGGGGTACGGAAACACCATATATTTT. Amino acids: CASSQRRGYGNTIYF.